The clone carrying this TCR beta chain was counted only a few times. Its specificity is unknown. This sample was included in a study of T cell repertoires in cytomegalovirus infection. In the study overall: Matching HLA type and CMV infection were both indicated by public TCR beta signatures.

Points from the study as a whole: Clonotypes of TCR beta that were HLA-C-restricted and CMV-specific dominated the ex vivo response. Public TCR beta family frequency separated CMV-and-HLA carriers, including in an independent cohort.

TCRdb analysed the reads with MiXCR anew, one entry per CDR3 protein. Counted here are 500,000 or so distinct CDR3 sequences, more than 15% occurring once; the ten biggest clones make up about 24%. The CDR3 consists of 15 residues. Germline loops: CDR1 MNHEY, CDR2 SVGAGI. V gave up 5 bases and J gave up 1 base, with 14 bases separating them. This TCR was sampled from a human donor in good health (CMV status not recorded). Some clones in this sample may be carry-over from other donors' samples. Sequences were obtained from CD8+ T cells from PBMCs. The rearrangement joins TRBV6-5 to TRBJ2-5; a possible D gene is TRBD1 (5 bases). The CDR3 DNA follows: TGTGCCAGCAGTCCATGGGGCGGAATCCAAGAGACCCAGTACTTC. Its translation is CASSPWGGIQETQYF.